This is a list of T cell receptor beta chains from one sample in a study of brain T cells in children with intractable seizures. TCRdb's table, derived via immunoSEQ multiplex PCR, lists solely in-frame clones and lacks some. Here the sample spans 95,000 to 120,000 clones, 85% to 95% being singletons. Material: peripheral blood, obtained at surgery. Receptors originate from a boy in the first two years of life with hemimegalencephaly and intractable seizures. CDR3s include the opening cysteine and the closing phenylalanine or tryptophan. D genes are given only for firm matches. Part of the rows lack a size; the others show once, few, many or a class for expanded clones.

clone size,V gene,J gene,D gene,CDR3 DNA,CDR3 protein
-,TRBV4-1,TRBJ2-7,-,TGCGCCAGCAGCCCCAGGGGGGGCCAGTACGAGCAGTACTTC,CASSPRGGQYEQYF
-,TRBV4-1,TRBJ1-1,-,TGCGCCAGCAGCCATGCACAGGGCATGAACACTGAAGCTTTCTTT,CASSHAQGMNTEAFF
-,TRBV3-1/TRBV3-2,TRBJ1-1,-,TGTGCCAGCAGCCGGGGTGGTAAGGCGGCTGAAGCTTTCTTT,CASSRGGKAAEAFF
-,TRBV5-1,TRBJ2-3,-,TGCGCCAGCAGCCCCGGGGCAGCAGATACGCAGTATTTT,CASSPGAADTQYF
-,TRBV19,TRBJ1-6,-,TGTGCCACTCGGGCGGAGCGACAGGTTTATAATTCACCCCTCCACTTT,CATRAERQVYNSPLHF
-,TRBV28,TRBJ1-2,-,TGTGCCAGCAGTACACCCGCTCCGGGCTACACCTTC,CASSTPAPGYTF
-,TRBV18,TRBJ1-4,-,TGTGCCAGCTCACCCCCGGGGGTAGGAGAAAAACTGTTTTTT,CASSPPGVGEKLFF
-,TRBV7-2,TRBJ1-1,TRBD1,TGTGCCAGCAGCCGTCGACAGGGGGGGACTGAAGCTTTCTTT,CASSRRQGGTEAFF
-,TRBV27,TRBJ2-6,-,TGTGCCAGCAGTTTCCACAGATTTCCTCTCTCTGGGGCCAACGTCCTGACTTTC,CASSFHRFPLSGANVLTF
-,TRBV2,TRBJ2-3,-,TGTGCCAGCAGTGCGGGACCAATCCCCGGAGATACGCAGTATTTT,CASSAGPIPGDTQYF
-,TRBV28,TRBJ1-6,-,TGTGCCAGCAGTTTTCATGTCGAGGGCTCACCCCTCCACTTT,CASSFHVEGSPLHF
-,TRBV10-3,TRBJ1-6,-,TGTGCCATCAGTGATCGGCAGGATAATTCACCCCTCCACTTT,CAISDRQDNSPLHF
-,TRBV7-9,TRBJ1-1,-,TGTGCCAGCAGCTTCCCAAATTCAATGAACACTGAAGCTTTCTTT,CASSFPNSMNTEAFF
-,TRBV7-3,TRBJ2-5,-,TGTGCCAGCAGGGCGGGGCCCGGGGAGACCCAGTACTTC,CASRAGPGETQYF
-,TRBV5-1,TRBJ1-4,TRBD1,TGCGCCAGCAGCTGGGACAGGGGTAACGATGAAAAACTGTTTTTT,CASSWDRGNDEKLFF
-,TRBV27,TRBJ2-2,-,TGTGCCAGCAGTCCAGGGGGGATAGCTTCCGCCGGGGAGCTGTTTTTT,CASSPGGIASAGELFF
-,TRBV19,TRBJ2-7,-,TGTGCCAGTAGTAGGGGAGTAGGCGAGCAGTACTTC,CASSRGVGEQYF
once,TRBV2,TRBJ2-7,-,TGTGCCAGCAGTGTTGGCAGGGAGTACGAGCAGTACTTC,CASSVGREYEQYF
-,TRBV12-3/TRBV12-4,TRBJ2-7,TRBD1,TGTGCCAGCAGCAGGGACAGACTCTACGAGCAGTACTTC,CASSRDRLYEQYF
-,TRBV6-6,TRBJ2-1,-,TGTGCCAGCAGTTACAGGGACAATGAGCAGTTCTTC,CASSYRDNEQFF
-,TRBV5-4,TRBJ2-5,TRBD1,TGTGCCAGCAGCTGGGACAGGGGGGGAGAGACCCAGTACTTC,CASSWDRGGETQYF
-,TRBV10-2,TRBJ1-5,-,TGCGCCAGCAAACCTTCGGGGGGAGGTGGTAGCAATCAGCCCCAGCATTTT,CASKPSGGGGSNQPQHF
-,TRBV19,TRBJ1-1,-,TGTGCCACCACAGGGTACACTGAAGCTTTCTTT,CATTGYTEAFF
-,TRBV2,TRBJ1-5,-,TGTGCCAGCAGTGAAGCCTCAGGGATGAGCAATCAGCCCCAGCATTTT,CASSEASGMSNQPQHF
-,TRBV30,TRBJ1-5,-,TGTGCCTGGAGCCCCAGGGCCCGGAATCAGCCCCAGCATTTT,CAWSPRARNQPQHF
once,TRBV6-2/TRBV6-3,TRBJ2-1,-,TGTGCCAGCAGCGAGGCCAGCCCAATCTACAATGAGCAGTTCTTC,CASSEASPIYNEQFF
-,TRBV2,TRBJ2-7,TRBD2,TGTGCCAGCAGTGTCCCGGTGGGGCTAGCGGCTCACTACGAGCAGTACTTC,CASSVPVGLAAHYEQYF
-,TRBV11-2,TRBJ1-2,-,TGTGCCAGCAGCTTAAGCTATGGCTACACCTTC,CASSLSYGYTF
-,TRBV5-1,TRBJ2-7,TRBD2,TGCGCCAGCAGCTTGGGGGTGACTAGCGGGAGATGGCAGTACTTC,CASSLGVTSGRWQYF
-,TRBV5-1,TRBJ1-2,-,TGCGCCAGCAGCTTAGACGGGACGGGAATCTATGGCTACACCTTC,CASSLDGTGIYGYTF
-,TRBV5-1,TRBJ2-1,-,TGCGCCAGCAGCTTCCCAATGGGCCGGTTAACCTACAATGAGCAGTTCTTC,CASSFPMGRLTYNEQFF
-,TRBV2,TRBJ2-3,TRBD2,TGTGCCAGCAGGATCGCGGGAGTCACAGATACGCAGTATTTT,CASRIAGVTDTQYF
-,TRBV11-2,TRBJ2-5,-,TGTGCCAGCAGAAGAGGGGAGACCCAGTACTTC,CASRRGETQYF
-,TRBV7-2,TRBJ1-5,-,TGTGCCAGCAGCCCAGAAGTCGGGGTAAGGGATCAGCCCCAGCATTTT,CASSPEVGVRDQPQHF
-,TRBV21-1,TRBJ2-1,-,TGTGCCAGCAGCCCCCCGCCGGGACAGCCTTACAATGAGCAGTTCTTC,CASSPPPGQPYNEQFF
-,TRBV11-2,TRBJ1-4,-,TGTGCCAGCAGCCAATTGGGGGGGCAAGAAAAACTGTTTTTT,CASSQLGGQEKLFF
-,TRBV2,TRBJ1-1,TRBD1,TGTGCCAGCAGTGAAGCGCGCAGGGGGCGGGAGAACACTGAAGCTTTCTTT,CASSEARRGRENTEAFF
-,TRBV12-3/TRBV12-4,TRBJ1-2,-,TGTGCCAGCAGTTTTACGACAGGCTATGGCTACACCTTC,CASSFTTGYGYTF
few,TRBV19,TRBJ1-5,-,TGTGCCAGTACCCCACAGGGACTCAATCAGCCCCAGCATTTT,CASTPQGLNQPQHF
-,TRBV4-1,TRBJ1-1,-,TGCGCCAGCAGCGGAGGTGAAGCTTTCTTT,CASSGGEAFF
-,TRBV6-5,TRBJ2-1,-,TGTGCCAGCAGGCAGGGCTGGTATGAGCAGTTCTTC,CASRQGWYEQFF
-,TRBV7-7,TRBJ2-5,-,TGTGCCAGCAGCTTATCACAGATACAAGAGACCCAGTACTTC,CASSLSQIQETQYF
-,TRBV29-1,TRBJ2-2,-,TGCAGCGTTGTGGGTACTCTCACCGGGGAGCTGTTTTTT,CSVVGTLTGELFF
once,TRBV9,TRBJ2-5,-,TGTGCCAGCAGCGTAGGGCGGGCAAACCTTGAAGAGACCCAGTACTTC,CASSVGRANLEETQYF
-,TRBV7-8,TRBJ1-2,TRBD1,TGTGCCAGCAGCTTAGTGAGGGTGACAGGGGGCAGAGGCTACACCTTC,CASSLVRVTGGRGYTF
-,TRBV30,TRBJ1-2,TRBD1,TGTGCCTGGAGGGGGGCAGGGGGGATTGGCTACACCTTC,CAWRGAGGIGYTF
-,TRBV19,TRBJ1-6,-,TGTGCCAGTAGTATCCCAACAGGGAATGGTAATTCACCCCTCCACTTT,CASSIPTGNGNSPLHF
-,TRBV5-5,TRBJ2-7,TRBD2,TGTGCCAGCAGCTTGGGAGCGGGACCCCTCTCCTACGAGCAGTACTTC,CASSLGAGPLSYEQYF
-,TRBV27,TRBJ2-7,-,TGTGCCAGCAGTCCTATACAGAACTACGAGCAGTACTTC,CASSPIQNYEQYF
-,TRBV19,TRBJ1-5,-,TGTGCCAGTAGTATAGTGGCTTATAGCAATCAGCCCCAGCATTTT,CASSIVAYSNQPQHF
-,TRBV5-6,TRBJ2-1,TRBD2,TGTGCCAGCAGCTTTGCGGCTAGCGGACGGGAGCAGTTCTTC,CASSFAASGREQFF
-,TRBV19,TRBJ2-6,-,TGTGCCAGTAGTATGATATTCTCTGGGGCCAACGTCCTGACTTTC,CASSMIFSGANVLTF
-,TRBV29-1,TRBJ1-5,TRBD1,TGCAGCGTTGTGACAGGGCGATATCAGCCCCAGCATTTT,CSVVTGRYQPQHF
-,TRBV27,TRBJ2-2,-,TGTGCCAGCGCGACTAGTCTCCGCGGGGCCGGGGAGCTGTTTTTT,CASATSLRGAGELFF